The rows below give T cell receptor beta chains drawn from one sample of a study of post-analysis software for immune sequencing data. TCRdb analysed the PCR reads with MiXCR anew, one entry per CDR3 protein. The sample includes roughly 200,000 distinct CDR3 sequences, 29% of them seen just once. The sample was blood. These receptors all come from a girl younger than 18 with multiple sclerosis. The CDR3 runs from the conserved cysteine through the conserved F or W. A D gene is named only where the DNA matches it firmly. The size field is filled for only some rows; it gives once, few, many or a size class.

TRBV15,.,.,TRBJ1-4,CATSSHLNEKLFF,TGTGCCACCAGCAGTCACCTTAATGAAAAACTGTTTTTT
TRBV2,.,.,TRBJ1-5,CASSEARGGGQPQHF,TGTGCCAGCAGTGAAGCGAGGGGTGGGGGTCAGCCCCAGCATTTT
TRBV10-3,.,.,TRBJ2-5,CAISDRRETQYF,TGTGCCATCAGTGATAGGCGGGAGACCCAGTACTTC
TRBV27,.,.,TRBJ2-2,CASSWLGGAVLFF,TGTGCCAGCAGCTGGTTGGGTGGTGCAGTGCTGTTTTTT
TRBV29-1,many,TRBD1,TRBJ2-7,CSVEDRRQGILYEQYF,TGCAGCGTTGAAGATAGGCGACAGGGTATTCTCTACGAGCAGTACTTC
TRBV29-1,.,TRBD2,TRBJ2-2,CSARTSGRTNTGELFF,TGCAGCGCTCGGACTAGCGGGAGGACTAACACCGGGGAGCTGTTTTTT
TRBV2,.,.,TRBJ2-2,CASSDSSVSGELFF,TGTGCCAGCAGTGATTCCTCAGTATCCGGGGAGCTGTTTTTT
TRBV5-5,many,.,TRBJ1-5,CASSFGVNQPQHF,TGTGCCAGCAGCTTTGGGGTTAATCAGCCCCAGCATTTT
TRBV12-3/TRBV12-4,.,TRBD1,TRBJ2-1,CASSLRDRGYHEQFF,TGTGCCAGCAGTTTAAGGGACAGGGGGTACCATGAGCAGTTCTTC
TRBV5-1,.,TRBD2,TRBJ2-1,CASSLATSGGAHEQFF,TGCGCCAGCAGCTTGGCCACTAGCGGGGGGGCTCATGAGCAGTTCTTC
TRBV3-1,many,TRBD1,TRBJ2-1,CASTSIGTGPREQFF,TGTGCCAGCACCTCGATTGGGACAGGACCCCGGGAGCAGTTCTTC
TRBV20-1,many,.,TRBJ1-5,CSARHGSNQPQHF,TGCAGTGCTAGGCACGGAAGTAATCAGCCCCAGCATTTT
TRBV24-1,once,.,TRBJ1-2,CATRDPGRNYGYTF,TGTGCCACCAGGGATCCCGGACGGAACTATGGCTACACCTTC
TRBV29-1,few,TRBD1,TRBJ2-1,CSAGQEDNEQFF,TGCAGCGCGGGACAGGAAGACAATGAGCAGTTCTTC
TRBV28,.,.,TRBJ2-3,CASGPRPGLSRNTDTQYF,TGTGCCAGCGGGCCAAGACCGGGACTCTCGCGGAACACAGATACGCAGTATTTT
TRBV20-1,few,TRBD2,TRBJ2-1,CSASSPSGAHNEQFF,TGCAGTGCTAGCTCTCCTAGCGGGGCCCACAATGAGCAGTTCTTC
TRBV29-1,.,.,TRBJ2-5,CSGWGQETQYF,TGCAGCGGTTGGGGCCAGGAGACCCAGTACTTC
TRBV29-1,.,.,TRBJ1-3,CSAWTAGNTIYF,TGCAGCGCGTGGACGGCTGGAAACACCATATATTTT
TRBV6-5,many,TRBD1,TRBJ2-7,CASRADRGTTYEQYF,TGTGCCAGCAGAGCAGACAGGGGGACTACCTACGAGCAGTACTTC
TRBV6-2/TRBV6-3,many,.,TRBJ2-7,CASAGRGEQYF,TGTGCCAGCGCCGGGCGGGGCGAGCAGTACTTC
TRBV21-1,many,.,TRBJ2-7,CASSAVPRFEDRLPRTSGSYEQYF,TGTGCCAGCAGCGCCGTCCCCCGGTTCGAGGACAGACTACCTCGGACTAGCGGGAGTTACGAGCAGTACTTC
TRBV21-1,few,.,TRBJ2-1,CASTVWRNEQFF,TGTGCCAGCACCGTCTGGCGCAATGAGCAGTTCTTC
TRBV5-1,many,TRBD2,TRBJ2-3,CASTYLGLAAADTQYF,TGCGCCAGCACCTATCTGGGACTAGCGGCGGCAGATACGCAGTATTTT
TRBV27,.,.,TRBJ1-5,CASRDGGNQPQHF,TGTGCCAGCAGGGATGGGGGTAATCAGCCCCAGCATTTT
TRBV7-2,.,.,TRBJ2-7,CASSLAGGRTYEQYF,TGTGCCAGCAGCTTAGCCGGGGGGCGGACCTACGAGCAGTACTTC
TRBV6-6,.,.,TRBJ2-5,CASSYGWGEETQYF,TGTGCCAGCAGTTACGGTTGGGGGGAAGAGACCCAGTACTTC
TRBV20-1,many,.,TRBJ2-1,CSARFGQRKANEQFF,TGCAGTGCTAGGTTTGGACAGCGTAAGGCGAATGAGCAGTTCTTC